This is a list of T cell receptor beta chains from one sample in a study of T cell changes during pregnancy in multiple sclerosis. This table comes from immunoSEQ multiplex PCR, and its TCRdb copy is limited to in-frame clones, with some not included. This sample has 50,000 to 65,000 clones, with around 92% found just once. Specimen: peripheral blood, collected in the first trimester of pregnancy. The source of these receptors is a female donor with multiple sclerosis, enrolled in a pregnancy study. The CDR3 runs from the conserved cysteine through the conserved F or W. Each record gives: V gene, CDR3 protein.

TRBV23-1	CASSVLSYEQYF
TRBV9	CASSAFDRGRAFF
TRBV7-3	CASSLTGTTISGANVLTF
TRBV20-1	CSAERQGIWTF
TRBV19	CASSTQTGSRQPQHF
TRBV7-9	CASSLVREGAFF
TRBV29-1	CSVGQGGNSPLHF
TRBV6-6	CASYSGTYSYEQYF
TRBV5-1	CASSLGGQGANTIYF
TRBV10-3	CAISESLSDRGRRRDGYTF
TRBV6-4	CASSDGGGGAGYTQYF
TRBV2	CASRKGTGGGYGYTF
TRBV7-2	CASTPPWGPDREDNEQFF
TRBV5-1	CASSLVSGANEQFF
TRBV14	CASSHNGQYTEAFF
TRBV19	CASSIGGLSYEQYF
TRBV18	CASSPLGSTDTQYF
TRBV25-1	CATHSEAGASGNTIYF
TRBV4-3	CASSQQRGGSDTQYF
TRBV5-1	CASSLGTGGMYEQYF
TRBV2	CASSENQQTKAFF
TRBV5-1	CASSPQGGNTEAFF
TRBV6-6	CASTLVGGDYPQHF
TRBV18	CASSPSFGESNQPQHF
TRBV7-3	CASSSLPRSSGLLSYNEQFF
TRBV7-6	CASSLGPGETYEQYF
TRBV6-4	CASSDRSRDTGELFF
TRBV7-2	CASRTTSQTYGYTF
TRBV11-2	CASSLSFGLKLFF
TRBV9	CASSVVTGGDPYNEQFF
TRBV10-3	CAISSDGGRYEQYF
TRBV4-2	CASSPQGGELDHGYTF